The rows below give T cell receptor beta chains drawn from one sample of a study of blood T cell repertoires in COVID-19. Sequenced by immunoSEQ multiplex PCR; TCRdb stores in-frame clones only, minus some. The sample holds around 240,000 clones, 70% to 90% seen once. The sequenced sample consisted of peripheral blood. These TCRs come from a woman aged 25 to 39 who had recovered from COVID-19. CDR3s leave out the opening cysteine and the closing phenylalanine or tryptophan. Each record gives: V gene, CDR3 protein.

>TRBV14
ASSQVRALNGELF
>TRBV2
ASSEGAHSGNTIY
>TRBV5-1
ASSPGAGGLNYEQY
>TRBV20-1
SASTGSETYEQY
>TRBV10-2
ASSEGELAGKETQY
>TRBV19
ASSIMGQGFEKLF
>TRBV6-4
ASSDSGGTQY
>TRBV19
ASSAGTGSYEQY
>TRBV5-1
ASSIIAGGRNTIY
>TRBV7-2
ASSPRWQTGELF
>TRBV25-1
ASSESRLAGLETQY
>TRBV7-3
ASRTGPNTEAF
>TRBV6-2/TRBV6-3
ASSYSVMIDSNQPQH
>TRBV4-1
ASSQDKTAGAGNEQF
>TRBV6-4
ASRPPWAGSGNTIY
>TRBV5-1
ASTDTGGNSPLH
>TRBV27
ASSSHMNTEAF
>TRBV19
ASAGPIEGAYGYT
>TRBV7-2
ASSFGGGAHEQY
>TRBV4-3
ASSQEQGAHTQY
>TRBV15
ATSTRTGTIEAF
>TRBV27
ASSLEGTGLFSGNTIY